The 11 T cell receptor beta chains below all came from one sample that was sequenced in a study of T cell repertoires in cytomegalovirus infection. TCRdb ran MiXCR on the reads and lists one entry per CDR3 protein. The repertoire holds 370,000 or so distinct CDR3 sequences, with about 35% as singletons. The antigens of these receptors remain unknown. Sequencing was performed on cultured PBMCs, taken from culture after CMV antigen stimulation. Receptors originate from a human donor in good health (CMV status not recorded). Some clones in this sample may be carry-over from other donors' samples.

V gene TRBV6-2 or TRBV6-3 combines with J gene TRBJ2-7; D perhaps matches TRBD2 (5 bases). Germline assignment: CDR1 MNHEY and CDR2 SVGEGT. CDR3 size: 16 residues. CDR3 sequence: CASSYSLAGPIYEQHV. The DNA of the CDR3 is TGTGCCAGCAGTTACTCCTTGGCGGGTCCTATCTACGAGCAGCACGTC.

The genes are TRBV20-1 and TRBJ1-1, with TRBD1 identical over 8 bases. J gave up 5 bases and V 5 bases, and 10 bases lay outside the gene matches. This CDR3 contains 14 residues. Germline V lookup: CDR1 DFQATT, CDR2 SNEGSKA (reference sequence). The CDR3 DNA is TGCAGTGCTGAGAAGAGACAGGGGTGGACTGAAGCTTTCTTT. Encoded protein: CSAEKRQGWTEAFF.

This clonotype was counted between two and nine times. V gene TRBV19 combines with J gene TRBJ1-5, with D uncertain. The germline V gene encodes CDR1 LNHDA and CDR2 SQIVND (reference sequence). The CDR3 is made up of 15 amino acids. V was shortened by 3 bases and J by 2 bases, with 11 bases between the two germline ends. In DNA, the CDR3 is TGTGCCAGTAGTATCACCGCGGTCGGCAATCAGCCCCAGCATTTT. Its translation is CASSITAVGNQPQHF.

CDR3: CASRLKNTEAFF. The CDR3 DNA follows: TGTGCCAGCAGACTCAAGAACACTGAAGCTTTCTTT. V gene TRBV7-3 combines with J gene TRBJ1-1; no reliable D call. Trimming took 6 bases from V and 1 from J, leaving 6 bases between them. The CDR3 totals 12 residues. Germline V gene data show CDR1 as SGHTA and CDR2 as FQGTGA.

This clonotype was found many times. The rearrangement uses TRBV7-2 and TRBJ2-3; D may be TRBD2 (5 bases). V lost 3 bases and J 2 bases, leaving 15 bases between the germline ends. Germline lookup yields CDR1 SGHTA and CDR2 FQGNSA. The CDR3 runs to 16 residues. CDR3 in DNA: TGTGCCAGCAGCTTCAAAGGTAGCGACTACACAGATACGCAGTATTTT. It encodes CASSFKGSDYTDTQYF.

The chain is built from TRBV11-2 and TRBJ2-7, with D possibly matching TRBD1 (6 bases). Germline assignment: CDR1 SGHAT and CDR2 FQNNGV. V lost 5 bases to trimming and J lost 0 bases, with 11 bases between them. The CDR3 covers 14 residues. The CDR3 DNA sequence: TGTGCCAGCAGCCGAACACAGGGCTCCTACGAGCAGTACGTC. Translating gives CASSRTQGSYEQYV.

This CDR3 reads CANCSRAYNEQFF. The CDR3 nucleotides are TGTGCCAACTGCTCGCGGGCTTACAATGAGCAGTTCTTC. The chain links TRBV7-2 to TRBJ2-1; TRBD2 might be the D (5 bases). Germline-derived CDR1 and CDR2 are SGHTA and FQGNSA. The CDR3 is made up of 13 amino acids. Deletions cut 10 bases from V and 4 bases from J, with 14 bases between.

This clonotype occurred many times. The chain employs TRBV7-2 and TRBJ1-1, with TRBD1 matching 7 bases. The junction had 4 bases not matched to a gene; V was cut back by 4 bases and J by 5 bases. Germline values: CDR1 SGHTA, CDR2 FQGNSA. The CDR3 is 13 residues long. This chain's CDR3 is CASSSTGWTEAFF. CDR3 coding DNA: TGTGCCAGCAGCTCGACAGGGTGGACTGAAGCTTTCTTT.

This sequence joins TRBV5-1 and TRBJ1-2, with a weak D call TRBD1 (6 bases). The CDR3 consists of 16 residues. The V and J ends lost 1 base and 7 bases respectively, with 20 bases between them. Germline values: CDR1 SGHRS, CDR2 YFSETQ. For the CDR3, the DNA is TGCGCCAGCAGCTTGCTCGCAGGGGAATTATACGCTGGCTACACCTTC. Translated, it gives CASSLLAGELYAGYTF. The whole variable domain, remainder taken from reference TRBV5-1 and TRBJ1-2, is KAGVTQTPRYLIKTRGQQVTLSCSPISGHRSVSWYQQTPGQGLQFLFEYFSETQRNKGNFPGRFSGRQFSNSRSEMNVSTLELGDSALYLCASSLLAGELYAGYTFGSGTRLTVV.

This clonotype was observed a handful of times. This rearrangement joins TRBV12-3 or TRBV12-4 to TRBJ2-3; no clear D. This CDR3 is 11 amino acids long. V lost 3 bases and J 8 bases, leaving 6 bases between the germline ends. The CDR3 reads CASSLKATQYF. The CDR3 DNA sequence: TGTGCCAGCAGTTTGAAGGCTACGCAGTATTTT.

This clonotype was observed a few times. The chain recombines TRBV5-1 with TRBJ2-1; 9 bases align to TRBD2. J lost 10 bases, V lost 3 bases, and 11 bases had no gene match. CDR1 and CDR2 from the germline V gene are SGHRS and YFSETQ. The CDR3 extends over 15 amino acids. CDR3 sequence (DNA): TGCGCCAGCAGCTCCCCTAGCGGGGCGGCAGGGGAGCAGTTCTTC. This gives the protein CASSSPSGAAGEQFF. Combining the CDR3 with reference TRBV5-1 and TRBJ2-1 gives the whole variable domain KAGVTQTPRYLIKTRGQQVTLSCSPISGHRSVSWYQQTPGQGLQFLFEYFSETQRNKGNFPGRFSGRQFSNSRSEMNVSTLELGDSALYLCASSSPSGAAGEQFFGPGTRLTVL.